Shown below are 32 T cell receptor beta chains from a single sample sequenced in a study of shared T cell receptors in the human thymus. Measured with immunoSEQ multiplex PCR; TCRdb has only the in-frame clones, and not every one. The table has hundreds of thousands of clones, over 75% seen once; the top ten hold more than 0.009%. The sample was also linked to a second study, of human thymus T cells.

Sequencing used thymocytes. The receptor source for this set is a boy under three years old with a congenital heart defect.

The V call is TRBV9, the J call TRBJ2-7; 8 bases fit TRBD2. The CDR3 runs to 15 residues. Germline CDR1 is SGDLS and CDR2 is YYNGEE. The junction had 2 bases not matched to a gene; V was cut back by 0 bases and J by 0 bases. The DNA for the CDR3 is TGTGCCAGCAGCGTAGATAGCGGGGACTCCTACGAGCAGTACTTC. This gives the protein CASSVDSGDSYEQYF.

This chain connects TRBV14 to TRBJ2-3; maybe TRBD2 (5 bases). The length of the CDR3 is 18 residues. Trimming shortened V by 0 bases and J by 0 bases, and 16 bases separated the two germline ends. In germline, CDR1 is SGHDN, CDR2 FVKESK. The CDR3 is CASSQDGAAHPSTDTQYF. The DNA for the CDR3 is TGTGCCAGCAGCCAAGATGGAGCGGCCCACCCTAGCACAGATACGCAGTATTTT.

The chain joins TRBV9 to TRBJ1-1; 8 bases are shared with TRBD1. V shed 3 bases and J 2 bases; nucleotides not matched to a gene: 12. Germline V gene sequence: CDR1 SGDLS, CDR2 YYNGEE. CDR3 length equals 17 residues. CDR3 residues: CASSGEKQGEINTEAFF. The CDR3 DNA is TGTGCCAGCAGCGGGGAGAAACAGGGGGAGATAAACACTGAAGCTTTCTTT. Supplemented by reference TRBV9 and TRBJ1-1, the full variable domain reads DSGVTQTPKHLITATGQRVTLRCSPRSGDLSVYWYQQSLDQGLQFLIQYYNGEERAKGNILERFSAQQFPDLHSELNLSSLELGDSALYFCASSGEKQGEINTEAFFGQGTRLTVV.

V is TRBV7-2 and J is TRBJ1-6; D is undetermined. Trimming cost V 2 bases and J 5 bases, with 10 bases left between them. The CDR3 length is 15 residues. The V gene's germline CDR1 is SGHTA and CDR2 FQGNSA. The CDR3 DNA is TGTGCCAGCAGCTTAAAGCGGCGGAATAATTCACCCCTCCACTTT. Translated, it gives CASSLKRRNNSPLHF.

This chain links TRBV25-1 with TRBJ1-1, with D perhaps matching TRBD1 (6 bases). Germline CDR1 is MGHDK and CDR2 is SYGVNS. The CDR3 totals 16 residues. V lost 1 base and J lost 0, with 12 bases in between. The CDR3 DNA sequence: TGTGCCAGCAGTGAATTGGCAGGGGAAGTGAACACTGAAGCTTTCTTT. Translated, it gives CASSELAGEVNTEAFF.

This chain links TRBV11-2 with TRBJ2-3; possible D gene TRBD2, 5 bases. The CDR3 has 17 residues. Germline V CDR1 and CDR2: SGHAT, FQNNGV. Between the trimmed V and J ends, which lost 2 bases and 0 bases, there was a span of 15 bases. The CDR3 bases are TGTGCCAGCAGCTTATTGGTGACTACCTACAGCACAGATACGCAGTATTTT. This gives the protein CASSLLVTTYSTDTQYF.

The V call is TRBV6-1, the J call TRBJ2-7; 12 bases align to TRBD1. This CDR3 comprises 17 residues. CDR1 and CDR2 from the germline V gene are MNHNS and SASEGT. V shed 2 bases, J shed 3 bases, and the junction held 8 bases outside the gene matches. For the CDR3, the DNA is TGTGCCAGCAGTGAAAAGGGACAGGGGGCGAGATACTACGAGCAGTACTTC. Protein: CASSEKGQGARYYEQYF.

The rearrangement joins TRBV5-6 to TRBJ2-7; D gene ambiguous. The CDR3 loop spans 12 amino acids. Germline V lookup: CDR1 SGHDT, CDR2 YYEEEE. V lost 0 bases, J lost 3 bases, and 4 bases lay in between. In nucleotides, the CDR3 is TGTGCCAGCAGCTTGGGAGGCTACGAGCAGTACTTC. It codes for CASSLGGYEQYF.

The CDR3 nucleotides read TGTGCCAGCAGCTTAGTTGCGGGCTTCTACGAGCAGTACTTC. Translating gives CASSLVAGFYEQYF. The chain joins TRBV7-8 to TRBJ2-7; possible D gene TRBD2, 5 bases. This CDR3 region has 14 residues. Deletions cut 1 base from V and 3 bases from J, with 10 bases between. In germline, CDR1 is SGHVS, CDR2 FQNEAQ.

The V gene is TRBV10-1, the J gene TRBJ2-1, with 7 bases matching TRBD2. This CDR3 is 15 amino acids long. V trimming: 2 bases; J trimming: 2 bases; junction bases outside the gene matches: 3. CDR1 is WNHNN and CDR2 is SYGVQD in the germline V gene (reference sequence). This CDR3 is CASSEGGSTYNEQFF. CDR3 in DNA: TGCGCCAGCAGTGAGGGCGGGAGCACCTACAATGAGCAGTTCTTC.

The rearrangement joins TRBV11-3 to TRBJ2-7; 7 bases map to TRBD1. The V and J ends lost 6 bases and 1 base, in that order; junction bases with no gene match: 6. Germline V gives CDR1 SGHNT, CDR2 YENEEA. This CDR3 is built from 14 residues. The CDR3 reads CASSSGTESYEQYF. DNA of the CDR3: TGTGCCAGCAGTTCCGGGACAGAGTCCTACGAGCAGTACTTC.

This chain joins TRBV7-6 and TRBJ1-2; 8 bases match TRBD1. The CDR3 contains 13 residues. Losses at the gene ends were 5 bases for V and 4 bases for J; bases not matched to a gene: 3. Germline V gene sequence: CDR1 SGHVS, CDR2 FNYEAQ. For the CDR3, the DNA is TGTGCCAGCAGCCCCGACAGGGGCTATGGCTACACCTTC. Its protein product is CASSPDRGYGYTF.

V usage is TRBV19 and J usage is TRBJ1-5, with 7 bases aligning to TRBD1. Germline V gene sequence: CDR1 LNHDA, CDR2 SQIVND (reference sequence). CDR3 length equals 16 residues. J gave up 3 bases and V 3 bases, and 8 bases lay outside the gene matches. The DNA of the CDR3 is TGTGCCAGTAGTATCCCCGACAGGGAGGACAATCAGCCCCAGCATTTT. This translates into CASSIPDREDNQPQHF.

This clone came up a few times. CDR3 nucleotides: TGTGCCAGCAGCCACCATACCGGGACAGGGTATAACACCGGGGAGCTGTTTTTT. Its protein product is CASSHHTGTGYNTGELFF. V is TRBV14 and J is TRBJ2-2; TRBD1 matches at 9 bases. The CDR3 length is 18 residues. V was pared by 3 bases and J by 2 bases, with 10 bases of the junction left unmatched. Germline CDR1 is SGHDN and CDR2 is FVKESK.

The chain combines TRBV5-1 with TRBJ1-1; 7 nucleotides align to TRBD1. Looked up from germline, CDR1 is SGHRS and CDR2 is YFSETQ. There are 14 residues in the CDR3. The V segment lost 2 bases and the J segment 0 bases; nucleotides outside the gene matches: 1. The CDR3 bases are TGCGCCAGCAGCTTTGGACAGGTGAACACTGAAGCTTTCTTT. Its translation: CASSFGQVNTEAFF.

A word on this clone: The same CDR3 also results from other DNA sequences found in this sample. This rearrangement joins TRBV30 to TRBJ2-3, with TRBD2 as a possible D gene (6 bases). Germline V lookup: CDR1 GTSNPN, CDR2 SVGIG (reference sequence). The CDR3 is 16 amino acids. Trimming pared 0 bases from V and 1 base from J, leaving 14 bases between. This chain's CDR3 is CAWSVIELAGTDTQYF. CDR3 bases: TGTGCCTGGAGTGTAATCGAACTAGCAGGCACAGATACGCAGTATTTT. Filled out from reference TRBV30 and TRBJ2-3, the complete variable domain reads SQTIHQWPATLVQPVGSPLSLECTVEGTSNPNLYWYRQAAGRGLQLLFYSVGIGQISSEVPQNLSASRPQDRQFILSSKKLLLSDSGFYLCAWSVIELAGTDTQYFGPGTRLTVL.

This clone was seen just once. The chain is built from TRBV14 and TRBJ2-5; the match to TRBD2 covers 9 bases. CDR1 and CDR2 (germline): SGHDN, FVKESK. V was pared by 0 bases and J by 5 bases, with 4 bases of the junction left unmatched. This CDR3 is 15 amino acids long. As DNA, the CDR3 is TGTGCCAGCAGCCAAGAATCTAGCGGGGCGGAGACCCAGTACTTC. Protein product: CASSQESSGAETQYF.

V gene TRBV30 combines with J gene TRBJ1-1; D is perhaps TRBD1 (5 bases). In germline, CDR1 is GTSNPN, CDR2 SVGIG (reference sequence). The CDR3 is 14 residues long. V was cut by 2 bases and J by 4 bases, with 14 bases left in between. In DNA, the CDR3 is TGTGCCTGGAGTTGGGGGGAGCAGGGCACTGAAGCTTTCTTT. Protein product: CAWSWGEQGTEAFF.

This chain's CDR3 is CASTARRIYEQYF. The CDR3, as DNA: TGTGCCAGCACGGCTAGGAGAATCTACGAGCAGTACTTC. The genes are TRBV6-1 and TRBJ2-7; D call uncertain. CDR1 and CDR2 (germline): MNHNS, SASEGT. The CDR3 extends over 13 amino acids. V lost 7 bases to trimming and J lost 3 bases, with 13 bases between them.

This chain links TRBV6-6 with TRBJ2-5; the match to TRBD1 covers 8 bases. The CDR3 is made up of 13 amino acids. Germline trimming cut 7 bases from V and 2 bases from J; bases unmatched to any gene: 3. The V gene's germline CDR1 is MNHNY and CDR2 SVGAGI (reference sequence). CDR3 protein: CASMHRGQETQYF. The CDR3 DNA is TGTGCCAGCATGCACAGGGGGCAAGAGACCCAGTACTTC.

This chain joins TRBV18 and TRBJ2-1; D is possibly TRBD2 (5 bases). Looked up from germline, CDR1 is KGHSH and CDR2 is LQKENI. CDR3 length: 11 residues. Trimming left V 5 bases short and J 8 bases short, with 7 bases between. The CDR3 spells CASSERDEQFF. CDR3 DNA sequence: TGTGCCAGCTCAGAGAGGGATGAGCAGTTCTTC. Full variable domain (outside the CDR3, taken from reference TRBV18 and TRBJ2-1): NAGVMQNPRHLVRRRGQEARLRCSPMKGHSHVYWYRQLPEEGLKFMVYLQKENIIDESGMPKERFSAEFPKEGPSILRIQQVVRGDSAAYFCASSERDEQFFGPGTRLTVL.

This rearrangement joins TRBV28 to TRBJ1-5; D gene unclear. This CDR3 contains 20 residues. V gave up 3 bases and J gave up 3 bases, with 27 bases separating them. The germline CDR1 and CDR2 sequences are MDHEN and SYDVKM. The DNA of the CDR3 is TGTGCCAGCAGTTTCCCCCCTTCTGGAGGGCTAGGGATGAACAATCAGCCCCAGCATTTT. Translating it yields CASSFPPSGGLGMNNQPQHF.

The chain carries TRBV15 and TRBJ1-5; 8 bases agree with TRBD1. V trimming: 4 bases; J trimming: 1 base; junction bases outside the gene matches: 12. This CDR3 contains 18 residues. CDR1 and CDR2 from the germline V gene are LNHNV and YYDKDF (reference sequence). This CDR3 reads CATSMLRDRPESNQPQHF. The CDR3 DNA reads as TGTGCCACCAGCATGCTAAGGGACAGGCCTGAGAGCAATCAGCCCCAGCATTTT.

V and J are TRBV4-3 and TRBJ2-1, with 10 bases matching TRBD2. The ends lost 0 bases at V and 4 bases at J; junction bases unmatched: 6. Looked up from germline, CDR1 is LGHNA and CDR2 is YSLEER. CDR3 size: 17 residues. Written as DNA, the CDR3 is TGCGCCAGCAGCCAAGATACGACTAGCGGGTGGTACAATGAGCAGTTCTTC. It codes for CASSQDTTSGWYNEQFF.

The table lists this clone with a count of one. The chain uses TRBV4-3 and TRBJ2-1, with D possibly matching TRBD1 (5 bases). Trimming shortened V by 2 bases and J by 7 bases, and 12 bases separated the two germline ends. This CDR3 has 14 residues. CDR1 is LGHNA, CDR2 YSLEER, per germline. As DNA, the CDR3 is TGCGCCAGCAGCCAAAGGGGCATGGGGAATGAGCAGTTCTTC. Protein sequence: CASSQRGMGNEQFF.

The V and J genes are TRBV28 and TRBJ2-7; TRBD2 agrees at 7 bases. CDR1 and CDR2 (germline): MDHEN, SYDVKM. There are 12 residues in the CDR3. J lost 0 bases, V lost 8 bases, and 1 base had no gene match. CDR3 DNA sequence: TGTGCCAGCCGGGACTACTCCTACGAGCAGTACTTC. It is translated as CASRDYSYEQYF.

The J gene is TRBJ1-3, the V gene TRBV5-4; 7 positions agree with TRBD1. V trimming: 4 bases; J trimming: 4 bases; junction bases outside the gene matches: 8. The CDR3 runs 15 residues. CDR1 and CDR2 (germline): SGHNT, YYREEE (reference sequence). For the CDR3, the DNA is TGTGCCAGCAGCCCAGACAGGGAGTACGGAAACACCATATATTTT. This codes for CASSPDREYGNTIYF.

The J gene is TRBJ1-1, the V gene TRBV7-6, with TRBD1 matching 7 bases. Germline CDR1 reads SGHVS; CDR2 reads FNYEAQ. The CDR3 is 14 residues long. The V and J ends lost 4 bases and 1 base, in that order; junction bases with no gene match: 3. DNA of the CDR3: TGTGCCAGCAGCTACAGGGGACCGAACACTGAAGCTTTCTTT. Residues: CASSYRGPNTEAFF.

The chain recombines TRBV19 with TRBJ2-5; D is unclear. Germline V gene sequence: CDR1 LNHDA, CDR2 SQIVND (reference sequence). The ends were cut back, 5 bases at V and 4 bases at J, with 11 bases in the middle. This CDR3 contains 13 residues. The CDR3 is CASSSPPRETQYF. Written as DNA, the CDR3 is TGTGCCAGTAGTTCCCCCCCCAGAGAGACCCAGTACTTC. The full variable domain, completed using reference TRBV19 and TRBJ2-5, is DGGITQSPKYLFRKEGQNVTLSCEQNLNHDAMYWYRQDPGQGLRLIYYSQIVNDFQKGDIAEGYSVSREKKESFPLTVTSAQKNPTAFYLCASSSPPRETQYFGPGTRLLVL.

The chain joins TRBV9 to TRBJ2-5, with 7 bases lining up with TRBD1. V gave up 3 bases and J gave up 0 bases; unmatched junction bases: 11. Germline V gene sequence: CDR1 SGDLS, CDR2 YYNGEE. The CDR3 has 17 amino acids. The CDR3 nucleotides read TGTGCCAGCAGCGGGCAGAGACAGGGTTCGTACCAAGAGACCCAGTACTTC. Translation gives CASSGQRQGSYQETQYF.

The CDR3 DNA sequence: TGTGCCAGCAGCTTAGTCCCGCCTAGCTCAAACACAGATACGCAGTATTTT. As protein: CASSLVPPSSNTDTQYF. This chain links TRBV7-2 with TRBJ2-3; D is perhaps TRBD2 (5 bases). Per germline, CDR1 SGHTA and CDR2 FQGNSA. Trimming took 1 base from V and 2 from J, leaving 16 bases between them. The length of the CDR3 is 17 residues. The entire variable domain, with the rest obtained from reference TRBV7-2 and TRBJ2-3, is as follows: GAGVSQSPSNKVTEKGKDVELRCDPISGHTALYWYRQSLGQGLEFLIYFQGNSAPDKSGLPSDRFSAERTGGSVSTLTIQRTQQEDSAVYLCASSLVPPSSNTDTQYFGPGTRLTVL.

DNA of the CDR3: TGTGCCAGCAGCGAGCACAGGCTTGGGGAGCTGTTTTTT. Translating it yields CASSEHRLGELFF. The V and J genes are TRBV7-6 and TRBJ2-2, with D maybe TRBD1 (5 bases). From germline, CDR1 is SGHVS and CDR2 FNYEAQ. The CDR3 extends over 13 amino acids. The V end was cut by 5 bases, the J end by 8 bases, with 12 bases between. Looking up the rest from reference TRBV7-6 and TRBJ2-2 gives the full variable domain: GAGVSQSPRYKVTKRGQDVALRCDPISGHVSLYWYRQALGQGPEFLTYFNYEAQQDKSGLPNDRFSAERPEGSISTLTIQRTEQRDSAMYRCASSEHRLGELFFGEGSRLTVL.